This T cell receptor beta chain emerged from a study of shared clonotypes between healthy human individuals (dated by TCRdb to about 2020). Concerning the study at large: The cohort comprised a couple of women and a few men aged 18 to 49 years. Libraries were prepared and TCR repertoires were sequenced by different laboratories using diverse techniques, in order to increase sequencing depth and limit assay-specific biases. Each donor's leukapheresis produced roughly between roughly 0.85 and 9.5 billion PBMCs. The study deeply sequenced blood TCR repertoires of five healthy adults to estimate repertoire size and the extent of clonotype sharing between individuals. For each donor, CD4 naive and CD4 memory were each run on three plates, CD8 naive on two plates, and CD8 memory on one plate. The full study reports these points: Clonotypes shared by all four sorted-subset donors showed higher generation probabilities than non-shared clonotypes. Because the study included only a small number of donors, the genetic and exposure-history diversity represented was limited. Pairwise subsampling indicated that sequencing depth was expected to affect the degree of clonotype sharing among donors. Rarefaction of sorted-subset datasets indicated incomplete sequencing despite the large sequencing depth. Larger estimated clonotype richness was generally found for naive subsets than for memory subsets. Only blood was sampled, and tissue TCR repertoires likely differ from those in blood. Sharing across several donors was observed for about 5% of naive CD4, over 3% of naive CD8, roughly 2.4% of memory CD4, and approximately 0.41% of memory CD8 clonotypes.

CD8 naive samples consisted of CD45RO-negative cells that were positively selected for CCR7, yielding a CD45RA+CCR7+ population without TemRA cells. The donors were healthy, HIV-negative adults who had no recently reported acute infections or vaccinations. Every donor was a Caucasian adult living in Nashville, Tennessee, USA. After blood collection by leukapheresis, PBMCs were isolated using Ficoll-Histopaque density gradient centrifugation and then cryopreserved in the vapor phase of liquid nitrogen. Analytical flow cytometry was used to check the purity and quantity of every magnetically sorted T cell population. From each sorted fraction, genomic DNA was isolated and quantified by UV absorbance on a Nanodrop 2000c. TCR CDR3 regions were amplified from genomic DNA by multiplex PCR using the deep immunoSEQ assay. Extracted genomic DNA from each cell subset was distributed evenly across all wells of several immunoSEQ 96-well plates, and each plate was treated as a replicate. For sorted subsets, each replicate PCR was loaded with 200 ng genomic DNA, equivalent to 30,000 to 35,000 T cell genomes. Purified libraries were measured with a Qubit 3.0 fluorometer, size-checked on a Bioanalyzer 2100, and measured again with the KAPA Library Quantification kit. Every immunoSEQ 96-well plate was sequenced on a dedicated single-read 150-cycle Illumina NextSeq 550 flow cell. The study's processing was this. The immunoSEQ output contained only junctional sequences without quality scores, so filtering could not match that applied to full-length reads. Sequences were annotated with PyIR, a Python wrapper for IgBLAST v1.9, using IMGT germline references to assign V/J genes and CDR3. Reads with weak V/J assignments (E-value above 1e-6), missing CDR3, stop codons, out-of-frame junctions, or ambiguous translated residues were removed. V3J clonotypes were defined as sequences sharing an identical inferred V gene, J gene, and CDR3 amino acid sequence. The percentage overlap between two repertoires was calculated by dividing the number of shared unique clonotypes by the size of the smaller repertoire. RTK rarefaction, the Chao1 estimator, and Recon v2.1 estimates of unobserved clonotypes were used to assess repertoire richness. OLGA was used to compute generation probabilities for all TCRbeta clonotypes that the gDNA method yielded from a handful of donors. Here the immuneACCESS table is served through TCRdb, limited to in-frame sequences with V and J called. Missing clones are a known gap in these copies; in checked studies unresolved V genes cover under half, and the rest lacks a known reason. V, J and clone size derive from that table, while D and trimming were established from the DNA sequence. The sample data list about 2 million clones, and about 95% of these were observed just once. The ten biggest clones cover 1% to 1.3% of the sample.

Comments on this clone: The target of this receptor is not known. The sample holds no much larger clone one base away, and base qualities are not on file.

The receptor was isolated from a man aged 18 to 30 in good health. Sequencing used naive CD8+ T cells sorted from blood. The cell subset or site label, read with the paper, signifies: CD45RA+CCR7+.

CDR3 reads: CASSQRSSGVFNEQFF. Here is the DNA: TGCGCCAGCAGCCAAAGGAGTAGCGGGGTGTTCAATGAGCAGTTCTTC. The rearranged segments are TRBV4-1 and TRBJ2-1, with 8 junctional bases fitting TRBD2. The CDR3 sequence holds 16 residues, the cysteine and phenylalanine included. The DNA shown is the 48-base CDR3, in frame from base 1. At the junction V is shortened by 2 bases and J by 6 bases; bases outside the gene matches: 9. Taken from the germline V gene, the CDR1 and CDR2 loops are MGHRA and YSYEKL.